This paragraph covers one T cell receptor beta chain sequence. Some clones are missing from TCRdb's copy, which holds only in-frame ones; the method was immunoSEQ multiplex PCR. The sample contains tens of thousands of clones, about 87% of which appear only once. This specimen belongs to a study of blood T cell repertoires in COVID-19. V lost 3 bases, J lost 0 bases, and 3 bases stayed unmatched. CDR1 KGHSH and CDR2 LQKENI come from the germline V gene. The CDR3 totals 16 residues. The sequencing sample was made of peripheral blood. The V gene is TRBV18, the J gene TRBJ2-2; 8 bases agree with TRBD2. The source is a human donor in a cohort sampled during active COVID-19. The chain's CDR3 is CASSPRLAPNTGELFF. The CDR3 coding sequence is TGTGCCAGCTCACCCCGACTAGCGCCGAACACCGGGGAGCTGTTTTTT.